This T cell receptor (beta chain) was retrieved from a study of STAT3 mutations in large granular lymphocyte leukemia. Study results and limitations: At least one immunodominant TCR beta clonotype appeared in every T-cell large granular lymphocyte leukemia patient.

Clones were read by immunoSEQ multiplex PCR, and TCRdb kept only the in-frame ones, dropping some. Altogether 16,000 or so clones are present, just under 85% being singletons, with the ten largest covering over 7.5%. This clone was seen only once. Its antigen is unknown. Sequenced material: peripheral blood mononuclear cells. This receptor was obtained from a man between 50 and 59 years old with T-cell large granular lymphocyte leukemia. Some clones in this sample may be carry-over from other donors' samples.

Written as DNA, the CDR3 is TGCGCCAGCAGCCCCGGTGGGCTAGCGGGAGAGAGGGCCTACAATGAGCAGTTCTTC. This gives the protein CASSPGGLAGERAYNEQFF. The chain combines TRBV5-1 with TRBJ2-1, with 10 bases identical to TRBD2. Germline values: CDR1 SGHRS, CDR2 YFSETQ. The CDR3 is made up of 19 amino acids. V was pared by 4 bases and J by 2 bases, with 15 bases of the junction left unmatched.